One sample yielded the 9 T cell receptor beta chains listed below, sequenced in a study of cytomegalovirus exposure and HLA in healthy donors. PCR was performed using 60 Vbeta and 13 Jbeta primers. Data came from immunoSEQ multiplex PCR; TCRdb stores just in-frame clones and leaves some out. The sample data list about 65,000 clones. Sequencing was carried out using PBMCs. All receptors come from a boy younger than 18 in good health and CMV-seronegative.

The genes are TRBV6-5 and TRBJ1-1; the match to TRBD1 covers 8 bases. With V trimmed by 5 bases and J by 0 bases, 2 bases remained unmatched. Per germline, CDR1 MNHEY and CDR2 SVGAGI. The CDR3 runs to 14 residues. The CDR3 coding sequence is TGTGCCAGCAGTGGGGGACAGGTGAACACTGAAGCTTTCTTT. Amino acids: CASSGGQVNTEAFF.

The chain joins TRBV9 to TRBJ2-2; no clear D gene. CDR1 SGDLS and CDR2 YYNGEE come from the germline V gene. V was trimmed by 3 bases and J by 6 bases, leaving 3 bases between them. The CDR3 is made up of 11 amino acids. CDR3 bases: TGTGCCAGCAGCGCTTCCGGGGAGCTGTTTTTT. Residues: CASSASGELFF. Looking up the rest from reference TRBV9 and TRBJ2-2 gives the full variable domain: DSGVTQTPKHLITATGQRVTLRCSPRSGDLSVYWYQQSLDQGLQFLIQYYNGEERAKGNILERFSAQQFPDLHSELNLSSLELGDSALYFCASSASGELFFGEGSRLTVL.

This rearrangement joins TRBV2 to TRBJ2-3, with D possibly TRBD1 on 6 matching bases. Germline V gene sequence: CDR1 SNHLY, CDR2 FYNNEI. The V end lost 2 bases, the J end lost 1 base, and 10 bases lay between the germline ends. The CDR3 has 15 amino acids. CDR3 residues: CASSEQGPRTDTQYF. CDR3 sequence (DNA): TGTGCCAGCAGTGAACAGGGGCCCCGCACAGATACGCAGTATTTT.

The CDR3 loop is CASSLEGGDYGYTF. For the CDR3, the DNA is TGTGCCAGCAGCTTGGAAGGGGGCGACTATGGCTACACCTTC. The chain is built from TRBV5-4 and TRBJ1-2; the match to TRBD1 covers 7 bases. The CDR3 is 14 amino acids. Germline V CDR1 and CDR2: SGHNT, YYREEE (reference sequence). Trimming removed 0 bases from V and 3 bases from J; junction bases left unmatched: 2.

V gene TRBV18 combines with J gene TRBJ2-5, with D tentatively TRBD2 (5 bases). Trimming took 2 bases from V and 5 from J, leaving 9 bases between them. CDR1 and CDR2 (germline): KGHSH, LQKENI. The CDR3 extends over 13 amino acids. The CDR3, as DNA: TGTGCCAGCTCACCATTACTAGAGGAGACCCAGTACTTC. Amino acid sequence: CASSPLLEETQYF.

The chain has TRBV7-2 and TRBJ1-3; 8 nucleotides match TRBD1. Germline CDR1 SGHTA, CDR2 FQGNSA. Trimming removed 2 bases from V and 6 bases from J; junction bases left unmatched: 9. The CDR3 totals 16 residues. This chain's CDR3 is CASSLTGDRGKNTIYF. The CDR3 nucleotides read TGTGCCAGCAGCTTAACTGGCGACAGGGGCAAAAACACCATATATTTT.

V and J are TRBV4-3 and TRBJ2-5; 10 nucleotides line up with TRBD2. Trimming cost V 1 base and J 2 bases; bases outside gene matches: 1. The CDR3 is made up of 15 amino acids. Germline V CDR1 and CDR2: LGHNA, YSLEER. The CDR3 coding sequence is TGCGCCAGCAGCCAAGGGACTAGCGGTCAAGAGACCCAGTACTTC. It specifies CASSQGTSGQETQYF.

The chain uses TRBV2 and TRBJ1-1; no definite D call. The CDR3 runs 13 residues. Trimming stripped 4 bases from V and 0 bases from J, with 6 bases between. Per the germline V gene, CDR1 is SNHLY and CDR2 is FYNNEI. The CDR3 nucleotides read TGTGCCAGCAGTGCGGGGATGAACACTGAAGCTTTCTTT. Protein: CASSAGMNTEAFF.

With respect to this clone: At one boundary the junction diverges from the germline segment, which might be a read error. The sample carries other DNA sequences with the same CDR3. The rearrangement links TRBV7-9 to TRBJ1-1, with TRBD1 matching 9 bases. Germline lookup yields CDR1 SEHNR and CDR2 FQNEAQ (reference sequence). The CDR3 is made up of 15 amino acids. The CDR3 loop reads CASTRGTGMNTEAFF. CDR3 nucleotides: TGCGCCAGCACCCGAGGGACAGGGATGAACACTGAAGCTTTCTTT.